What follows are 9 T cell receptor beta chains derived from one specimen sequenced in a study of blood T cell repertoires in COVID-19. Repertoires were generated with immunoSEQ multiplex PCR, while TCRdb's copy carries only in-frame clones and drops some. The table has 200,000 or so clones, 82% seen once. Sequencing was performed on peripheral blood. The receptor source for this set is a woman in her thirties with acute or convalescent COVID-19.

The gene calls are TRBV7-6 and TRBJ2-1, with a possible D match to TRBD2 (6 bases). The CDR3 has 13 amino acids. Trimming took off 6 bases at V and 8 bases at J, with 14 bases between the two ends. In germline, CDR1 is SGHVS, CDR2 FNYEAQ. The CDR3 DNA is TGTGCCAGCAGACGGGGACTTAACGATGAGCAGTTCTTC. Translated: CASRRGLNDEQFF.

The CDR3 reads CAIRLAGLSTDTQYF. DNA for the CDR3: TGTGCCATCAGACTCGCGGGACTCAGCACAGATACGCAGTATTTT. V gene TRBV10-3 combines with J gene TRBJ2-3; D perhaps matches TRBD2 (6 bases). Germline CDR1 ENHRY, CDR2 SYGVKD. Trimming took off 6 bases at V and 0 bases at J, with 13 bases between the two ends. The CDR3 loop spans 15 amino acids.

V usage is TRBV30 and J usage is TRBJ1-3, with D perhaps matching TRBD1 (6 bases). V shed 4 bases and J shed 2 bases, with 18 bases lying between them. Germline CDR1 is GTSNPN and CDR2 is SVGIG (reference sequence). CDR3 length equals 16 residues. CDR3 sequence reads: CAWTPLGGAPGNTIYF. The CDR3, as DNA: TGTGCCTGGACCCCCTTAGGGGGGGCGCCTGGAAACACCATATATTTT.

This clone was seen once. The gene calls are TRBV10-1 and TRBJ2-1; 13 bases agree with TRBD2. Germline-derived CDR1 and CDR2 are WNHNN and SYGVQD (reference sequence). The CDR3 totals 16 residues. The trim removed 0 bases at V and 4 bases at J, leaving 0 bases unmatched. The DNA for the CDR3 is TGCGCCAGCAGTGAGTCGGGACTAGCGGGGTACAATGAGCAGTTCTTC. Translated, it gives CASSESGLAGYNEQFF.

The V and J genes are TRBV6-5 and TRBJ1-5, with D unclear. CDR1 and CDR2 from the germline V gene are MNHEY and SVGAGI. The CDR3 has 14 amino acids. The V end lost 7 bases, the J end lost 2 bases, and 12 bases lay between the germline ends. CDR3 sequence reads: CASTPMSRNQPQHF. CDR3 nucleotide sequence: TGTGCCAGCACCCCTATGTCACGCAATCAGCCCCAGCATTTT.

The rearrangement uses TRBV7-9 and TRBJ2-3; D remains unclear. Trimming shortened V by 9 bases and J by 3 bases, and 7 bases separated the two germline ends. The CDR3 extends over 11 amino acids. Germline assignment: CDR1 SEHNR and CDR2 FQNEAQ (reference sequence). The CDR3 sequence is CASSRTDTQYF. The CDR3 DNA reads TGTGCCAGTTCTAGGACAGATACGCAGTATTTT.

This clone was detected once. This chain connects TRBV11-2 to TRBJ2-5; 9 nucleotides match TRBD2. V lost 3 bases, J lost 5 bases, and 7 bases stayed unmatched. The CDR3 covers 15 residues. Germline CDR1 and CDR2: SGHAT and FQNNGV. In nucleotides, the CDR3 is TGTGCCAGCAGCTTCGGCGGGGGGGCGTGGGAGACCCAGTACTTC. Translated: CASSFGGGAWETQYF.

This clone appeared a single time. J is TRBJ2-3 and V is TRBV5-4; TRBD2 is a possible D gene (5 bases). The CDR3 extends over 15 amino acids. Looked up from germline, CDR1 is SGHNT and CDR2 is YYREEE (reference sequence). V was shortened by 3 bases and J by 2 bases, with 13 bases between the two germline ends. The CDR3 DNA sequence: TGTGCCAGCAGCTCGCCAGCGGCACACACAGATACGCAGTATTTT. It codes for CASSSPAAHTDTQYF.

The CDR3 reads CASSPFRDREQETQYF. Here the CDR3 DNA reads TGTGCCAGCAGCCCCTTCCGAGACAGGGAGCAAGAGACCCAGTACTTC. This rearrangement joins TRBV9 to TRBJ2-5; 7 positions agree with TRBD1. The V segment lost 4 bases and the J segment 2 bases; nucleotides outside the gene matches: 11. CDR1 and CDR2 from the germline V gene are SGDLS and YYNGEE. This CDR3 is 16 amino acids long.